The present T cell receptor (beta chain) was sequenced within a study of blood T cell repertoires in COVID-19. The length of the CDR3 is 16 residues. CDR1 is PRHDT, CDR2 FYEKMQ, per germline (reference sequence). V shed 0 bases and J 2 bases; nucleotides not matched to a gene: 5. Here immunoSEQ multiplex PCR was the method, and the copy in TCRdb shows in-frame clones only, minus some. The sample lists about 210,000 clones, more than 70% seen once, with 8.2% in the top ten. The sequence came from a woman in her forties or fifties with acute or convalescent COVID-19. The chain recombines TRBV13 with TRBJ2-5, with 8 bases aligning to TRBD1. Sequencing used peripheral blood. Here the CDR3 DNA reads TGTGCCAGCAGCTTAGGGGCGACAGGGGAACAAGAGACCCAGTACTTC. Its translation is CASSLGATGEQETQYF.